What follows is one TCR beta chain and its context. This receptor's antigen is unknown. Base qualities are not recorded, but no much larger clone differs from it by a single base. The sample's time point label is to be understood as: persistent/refractory GD, antithyroid drugs over 5 years with positive TRAb. For both TCR sequencing and RNA sequencing, RNA was extracted from PBMCs in TRIzol. The diagnosis of Graves' disease was made according to American Thyroid Association guidelines. The patients came from an endocrinology department in Xi'an, China. From each patient, around 8.3 milliliters of peripheral blood was collected into an EDTA anticoagulant tube. Ficoll Paque Plus density gradient separation was used to isolate PBMCs, and no additional T cell sorting was done. An Agilent 2100 Bioanalyzer and agarose gel were used to assess RNA quality, and a NanoDrop 2000 was used to measure RNA concentration.

This entry is derived from a study of regulatory T cells in long-lasting Graves disease (dated by TCRdb to the early 2020s). General notes on the study: To count as having persistent Graves' disease, a patient had to have received antithyroid drug treatment for over 5 years with TSH receptor autoantibodies remaining persistently positive. This study used TCR sequencing and RNA sequencing of peripheral blood to compare persistent Graves' disease patients against newly diagnosed Graves' disease patients. The study took place in China and was registered as a clinical trial. A total of about 35 samples underwent TCR sequencing, from some 13 patients with persistent Graves' disease and approximately 20 patients with newly diagnosed Graves' disease. Antithyroid drugs had been taken for roughly 10 years on average by persistent Graves' disease patients in the clinical cohort.

Results the study describes overall, beyond this receptor: Only the TCR beta chain was sequenced and analyzed. Preferential use of TRBV28, TRBJ1-2 and TRBJ2-5 was observed in persistent disease, whereas TRBV20-1 and TRBJ2-1 were favored in newly diagnosed disease. Lower TCR Shannon entropy and fewer highly expanded clones were observed in persistent Graves' disease patients than in newly diagnosed patients, which suggested clonal expansion. The authors noted that the small sample size was a limitation that may lower accuracy. Patients with persistent disease shared more public clonotypes (about 3,000) than newly diagnosed patients did (around 980). The study examined only peripheral blood because the primary lesion, thyroid tissue, could not be accessed.

Receptor amplification or capture employed multiplex PCR. TCRdb shows the sequencer as Illumina HiSeq 4000. CDR3 regions were amplified by Arm-PCR with iRepertoire HTBI primers to construct TCR beta libraries. Gel purification was performed on PCR products prior to sequencing. The original pipeline was this. Gene usage analysis of CDR3 amino acid clonotypes used the 62 TRBV and some 15 TRBJ segments found across samples. COPE and FqMerger were used to merge the filtered high-quality paired reads into contigs. BLAST was used to align contigs to IMGT TRBV, TRBD and TRBJ reference genes, and CDR3 was defined according to IMGT. Clonotypes above 0.1% frequency were classified as highly expanded clones. Shannon entropy was used to measure repertoire diversity, and the Gini coefficient was used to measure V-J evenness. Clonotypes shared by more than one individual were considered public. TCRdb applied fastp at Q25 and MiXCR to the public reads, then kept only in-frame beta chains. Rows are unified per CDR3 protein, each entry keeping the most common DNA and genes. The V and J calls shown here were made by TCRdb, not taken from the authors' results. The sample table holds a few hundred thousand distinct CDR3 sequences, of which roughly 24% were seen once. In total, the top ten clones hold about 27% of the sample.

CDR1 is given as MNHEY and CDR2 as SMNVEV, both from the germline V gene (reference sequence). The CDR3, from cysteine to phenylalanine, totals 13 residues. Of all the DNA, just the CDR3 is kept, 39 bases in frame from base 1. Trimmed from V: 3 bases; trimmed from J: 8 bases; junction bases lacking a gene match: 1. Sequenced here: peripheral blood mononuclear cells (PBMCs), sampled when the disease was refractory, from a patient treated with antithyroid drugs. The TCR originated in a woman aged 40 to 49 with Graves disease. Donor details come from another sample of the same person, matched by shared clones. Recombination linked TRBV27 to TRBJ2-2, and 9 junctional nucleotides match TRBD2. CDR3 loop: CASSFLAGGELFF. Here is the DNA: TGTGCCAGCAGTTTTCTAGCGGGAGGGGAGCTGTTTTTT.